Below, one T cell receptor (beta chain) is given with its context. Its antigen is still unknown. This sample is drawn from a study of T cell responses to AZD1222 COVID-19 vaccine. Overall study results and limits: There were mostly white British donors and more females than males, and clonal diversity was possibly underestimated. Receipt of two AZD1222 doses was followed by a rise in Spike-specific TCR breadth and depth.

Sequencing used immunoSEQ multiplex PCR; TCRdb keeps in-frame clones, though not all of them. The table lists 100,000 to 150,000 clones, around 85% of them singletons, with 3.5% to 5.5% in the top ten. This CDR3 comprises 15 residues. CDR1 is MRHNA, CDR2 SNTAGT, per germline. V lost 8 bases, J lost 2 bases, and 7 bases stayed unmatched. It was second doses at about 4 or about 12 weeks that were pooled. The receptor's source is an adult who received the AZD1222 COVID-19 vaccine. The sample here was peripheral blood, taken 28 days after the second AZD1222 dose. The rearrangement links TRBV6-4 to TRBJ2-3, with TRBD2 matching 10 bases. CDR3 loop: CASRRAGGITDTQYF. The CDR3, as DNA: TGTGCCAGCCGCCGAGCGGGGGGGATCACAGATACGCAGTATTTT.